The clone carrying this T cell receptor beta chain was observed once. Its antigen is still unknown. This specimen comes from a study of lymphopenia after photon versus proton radiotherapy. Overall study results and limits: After lymphocyte nadir, photon-treated repertoires showed oligoclonal expansion, especially CD8+ Temra. Larger post-nadir TCR diversity loss correlated inversely with survival in deceased patients. Under photons, naive T cells and diversity fell while effector/memory populations rose. Better survival with proton therapy was suggested as possible, not demonstrated.

TCRdb's table, derived via immunoSEQ multiplex PCR, lists solely in-frame clones and lacks some. Of roughly 150,000 clones in the sample, 75% to 90% were seen once. Per germline, CDR1 MNHNS and CDR2 SASEGT. The CDR3 contains 16 residues. With V trimmed by 3 bases and J by 2 bases, 7 bases remained unmatched. The chain has TRBV6-1 and TRBJ2-3, with 8 bases identical to TRBD2. The receptor was derived from a man aged 50-60 years with gastric cancer. The material sequenced was peripheral blood, taken from a patient treated with photon-based radiotherapy. CDR3 DNA: TGTGCCAGCAGTGATAGGCGGGGGGCCTTCACAGATACGCAGTATTTT. Its translation is CASSDRRGAFTDTQYF.